This T cell receptor beta chain was identified during a study of cytomegalovirus exposure and HLA in healthy donors. The ends were cut back, 0 bases at V and 4 bases at J, with 4 bases in the middle. Germline V gives CDR1 LNHNV, CDR2 YYDKDF (reference sequence). The CDR3 loop spans 13 amino acids. Overall study results and limits: Segments of the TCR beta V type were, in most cases, productive about 90% or about 30% of the time in an earlier analysis.

The PCR had 60 Vbeta and 13 Jbeta primers. Authors' methods: A later analysis counted roughly 74 million unique TCR beta chains, around 11 million shared. Repertoires were generated with immunoSEQ multiplex PCR, while TCRdb's copy carries only in-frame clones and drops some. The DNA was the basis for D and trimming; V, J and clone size are from that table. The sample includes 98,000 or so clones, roughly 80% of them seen just once. This clone was seen just once. Its antigen is not known. This cohort consisted of healthy bone marrow donors. Sample: PBMCs. The chain recombines TRBV15 with TRBJ1-5; D remains ambiguous. This clonotype was sampled from a man aged 40-50 years in good health and CMV-seronegative. This CDR3 reads CATSRDYNQPQHF. In DNA form, the CDR3 reads TGTGCCACCAGCAGAGATTATAATCAGCCCCAGCATTTT.